This T cell receptor beta chain appears in the sequencing data of a study of shared clonotypes between healthy human individuals. The germline gives CDR1 LGHNA, CDR2 YSLEER. CDR3 length: 17 residues. Germline trimming cut 0 bases from V and 5 bases from J; bases unmatched to any gene: 10. The assay was immunoSEQ multiplex PCR, and TCRdb's table has in-frame clones only and misses some. This sample has about 2 million clones, with about 95% found just once. This clone has only one observation. Naive CD8 cells were CD45RO-negative, positively selected for CCR7, excluding terminally differentiated effector memory CD45RA+ cells.

Sequenced sample: naive CD8+ T cells sorted from blood. The clonotype was recovered from a man in his late teens or twenties in good health. The gene calls are TRBV4-3 and TRBJ2-1; TRBD2 agrees at 7 bases. The DNA of the CDR3 is TGCGCCAGCAGCCAAGATCGGTGGCGGGGGACCCACAATGAGCAGTTCTTC. Protein sequence: CASSQDRWRGTHNEQFF.